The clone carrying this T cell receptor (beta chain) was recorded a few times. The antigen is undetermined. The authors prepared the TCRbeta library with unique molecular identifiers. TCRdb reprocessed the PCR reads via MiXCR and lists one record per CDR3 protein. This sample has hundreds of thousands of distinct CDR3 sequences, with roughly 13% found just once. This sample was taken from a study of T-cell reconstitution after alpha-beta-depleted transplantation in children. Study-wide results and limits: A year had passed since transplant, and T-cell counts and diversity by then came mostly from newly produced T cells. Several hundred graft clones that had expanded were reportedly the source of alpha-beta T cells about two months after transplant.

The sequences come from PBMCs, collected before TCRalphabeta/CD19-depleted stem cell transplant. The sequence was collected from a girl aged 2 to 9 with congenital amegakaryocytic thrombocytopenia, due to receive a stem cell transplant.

The CDR3 protein is CASSTGWVDEQFF. The DNA of the CDR3 is TGCGCCAGCAGCACAGGGTGGGTCGATGAGCAGTTCTTC. The chain joins TRBV5-1 to TRBJ2-1; a weak D match, TRBD1 (6 bases). Germline V gives CDR1 SGHRS, CDR2 YFSETQ. Trimming took off 4 bases at V and 8 bases at J, with 13 bases between the two ends. The CDR3 has 13 amino acids.